The clone carrying this T cell receptor beta chain was seen more than once but under ten times. Antigen: not known. Germline CDR1 SGHNT, CDR2 YENEEA. The V and J ends lost 2 bases and 8 bases respectively, with 7 bases between them. This CDR3 is built from 12 residues. These data originate in a study of PD-1 blockade in mismatch repair-deficient tumors. The wider study: All were previously treated, progressing patients with 12 mismatch repair-deficient cancer types.

All patients were mismatch repair deficient, assessed by either PCR or immunohistochemistry. A few pembrolizumab responders had their TCRs sequenced. Sequencing was performed with immunoSEQ multiplex PCR; in TCRdb, only in-frame clones are kept and a portion is missing. The sample consists of under 150,000 clones, 86% of them appearing once. Study outcomes and limitations: Tumor-resident clones, often undetectable pretreatment in blood, expanded then contracted after pembrolizumab.

Material: peripheral blood, obtained 44 weeks after starting pembrolizumab. This chain links TRBV11-3 with TRBJ2-1; D is unclear. The TCR originated in an adult with mismatch repair-deficient cancer. CDR3 sequence reads: CASSLNGHEQFF. CDR3 nucleotide sequence: TGTGCCAGCAGCTTAAATGGGCATGAGCAGTTCTTC.